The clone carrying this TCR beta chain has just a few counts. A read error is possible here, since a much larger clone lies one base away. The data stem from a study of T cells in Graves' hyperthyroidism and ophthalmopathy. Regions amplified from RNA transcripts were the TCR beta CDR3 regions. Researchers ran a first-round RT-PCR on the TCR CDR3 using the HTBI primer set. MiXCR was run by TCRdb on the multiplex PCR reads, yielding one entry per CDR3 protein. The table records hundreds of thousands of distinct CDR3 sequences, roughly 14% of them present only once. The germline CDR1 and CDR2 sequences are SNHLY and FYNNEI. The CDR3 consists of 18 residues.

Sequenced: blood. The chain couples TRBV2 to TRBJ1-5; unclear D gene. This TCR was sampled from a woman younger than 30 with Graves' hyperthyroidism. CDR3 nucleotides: TGTGCCAGCAGTGAATATCTTTTTATGGTTATCGGCAATCGGCCCCAGCATTTT. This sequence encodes CASSEYLFMVIGNRPQHF.